The sequence of this T cell receptor (beta chain) was determined in a study of blood T cell repertoires in COVID-19. Study overall: The samples span acute and convalescent COVID-19 from the United States, Italy and Spain. T cells, B-cell-depleted T cells, or PBMCs supplied cDNA or gDNA.

The authors' processing: Estimated nucleated cell counts came from reference gene primer amplification. Sequencing used immunoSEQ multiplex PCR; TCRdb keeps in-frame clones, though not all of them. V and J calls plus clone size are reproduced from that table; the DNA served to infer D and trimming. The sample consists of more than 60,000 clones, approximately 84% of them appearing once. The CDR3 sequence is 16 residues long. V trimming: 3 bases; J trimming: 1 base; junction bases outside the gene matches: 6. From germline, CDR1 is MNHEY and CDR2 SMNVEV (reference sequence). This chain connects TRBV27 to TRBJ1-2; 9 bases map to TRBD1. The material sequenced was peripheral blood. The origin of this receptor is a man between 60 and 75 years old with active or convalescent COVID-19. The CDR3 DNA is TGTGCCAGCAGTTTTTCCGGGACAGGGAATAACTATGGCTACACCTTC. Translated: CASSFSGTGNNYGYTF.